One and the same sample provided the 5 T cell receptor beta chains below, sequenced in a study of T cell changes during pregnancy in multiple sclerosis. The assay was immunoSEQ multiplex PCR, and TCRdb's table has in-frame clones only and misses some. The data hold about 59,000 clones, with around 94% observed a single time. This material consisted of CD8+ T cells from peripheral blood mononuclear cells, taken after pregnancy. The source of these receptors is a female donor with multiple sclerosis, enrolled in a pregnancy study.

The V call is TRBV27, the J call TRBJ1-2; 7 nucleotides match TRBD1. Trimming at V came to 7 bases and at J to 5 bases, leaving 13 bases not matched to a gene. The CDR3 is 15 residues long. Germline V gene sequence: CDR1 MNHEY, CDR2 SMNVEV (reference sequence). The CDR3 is CASMPGTELGYGYTF. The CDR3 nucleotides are TGTGCCAGCATGCCCGGGACAGAACTTGGTTATGGCTACACCTTC.

This chain's CDR3 is CASSQGRSSYNEQFF. CDR3 DNA: TGCGCCAGCAGCCAAGGGCGGAGCTCCTACAATGAGCAGTTCTTC. The chain links TRBV4-1 to TRBJ2-1; no reliable D call. The germline V and J ends were trimmed by 1 base and 0 bases, with 7 bases remaining between them. The germline V gene encodes CDR1 MGHRA and CDR2 YSYEKL. The CDR3 runs to 15 residues.

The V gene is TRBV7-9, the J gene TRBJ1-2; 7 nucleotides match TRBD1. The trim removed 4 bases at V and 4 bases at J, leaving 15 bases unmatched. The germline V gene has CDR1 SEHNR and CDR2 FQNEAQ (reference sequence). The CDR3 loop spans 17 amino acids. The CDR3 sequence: CASSSSESGGLFYGYTF. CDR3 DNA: TGTGCCAGCAGCTCGTCGGAATCAGGGGGGTTATTCTATGGCTACACCTTC.

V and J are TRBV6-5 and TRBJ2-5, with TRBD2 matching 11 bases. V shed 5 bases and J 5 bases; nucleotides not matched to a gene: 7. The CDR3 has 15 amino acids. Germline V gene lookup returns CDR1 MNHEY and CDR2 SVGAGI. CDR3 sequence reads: CASSTTSGGAETQYF. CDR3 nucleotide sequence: TGTGCCAGCAGTACTACTAGCGGGGGAGCCGAGACCCAGTACTTC.

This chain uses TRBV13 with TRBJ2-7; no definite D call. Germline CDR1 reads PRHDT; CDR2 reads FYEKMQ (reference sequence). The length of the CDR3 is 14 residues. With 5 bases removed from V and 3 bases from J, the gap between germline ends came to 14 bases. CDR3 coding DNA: TGTGCCAGCAGCCCGGCGGTTTCTGGCTACGAGCAGTACTTC. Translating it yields CASSPAVSGYEQYF.